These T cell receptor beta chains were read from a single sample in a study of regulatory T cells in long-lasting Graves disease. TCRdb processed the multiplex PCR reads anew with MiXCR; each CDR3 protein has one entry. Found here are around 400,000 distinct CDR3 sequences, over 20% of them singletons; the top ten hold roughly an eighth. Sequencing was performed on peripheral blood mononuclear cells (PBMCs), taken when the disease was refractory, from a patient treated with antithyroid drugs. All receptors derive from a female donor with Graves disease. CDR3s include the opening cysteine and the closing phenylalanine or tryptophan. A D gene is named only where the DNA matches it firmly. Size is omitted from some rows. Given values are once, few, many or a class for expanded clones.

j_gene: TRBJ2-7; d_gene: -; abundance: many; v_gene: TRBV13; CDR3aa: CASSRLVGAYEQYF; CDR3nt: TGTGCCAGCAGCCGGTTGGTCGGCGCCTACGAGCAGTACTTC
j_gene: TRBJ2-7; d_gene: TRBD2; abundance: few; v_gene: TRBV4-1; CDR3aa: CASSPGGDSGIEQYF; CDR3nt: TGCGCCAGCAGCCCGGGGGGGGATAGCGGGATTGAGCAGTACTTC
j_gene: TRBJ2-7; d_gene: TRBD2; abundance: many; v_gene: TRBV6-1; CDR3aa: CASSPIAGGFYEQYF; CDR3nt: TGTGCCAGCAGTCCCATAGCGGGGGGATTTTACGAGCAGTACTTC
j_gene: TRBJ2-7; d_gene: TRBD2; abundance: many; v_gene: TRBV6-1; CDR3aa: CASSGRGLAALPYEQYF; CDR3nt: TGTGCCAGCAGTGGGAGAGGACTAGCCGCTTTGCCCTACGAGCAGTACTTC
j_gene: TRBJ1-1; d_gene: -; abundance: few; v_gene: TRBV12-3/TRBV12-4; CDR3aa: CASSFRVGAFF; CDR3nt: TGTGCCAGCAGTTTCAGGGTCGGAGCTTTCTTT
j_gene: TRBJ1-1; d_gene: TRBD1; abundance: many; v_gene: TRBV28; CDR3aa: CASTQGAYTEAFF; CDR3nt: TGTGCCAGCACGCAGGGGGCCTACACTGAAGCTTTCTTT
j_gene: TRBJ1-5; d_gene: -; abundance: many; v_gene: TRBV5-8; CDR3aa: CASSWGMNQPQHF; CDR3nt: TGTGCCAGCAGCTGGGGGATGAATCAGCCCCAGCATTTT
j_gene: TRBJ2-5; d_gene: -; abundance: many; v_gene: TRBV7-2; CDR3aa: CASSHRGAGQATQETQYF; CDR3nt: TGTGCCAGCAGCCACCGGGGGGCGGGACAGGCCACACAAGAGACCCAGTACTTC
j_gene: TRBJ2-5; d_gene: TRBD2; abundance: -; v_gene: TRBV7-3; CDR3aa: CASSLALAGEVETQYF; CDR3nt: TGTGCCAGCAGCTTGGCTCTAGCGGGAGAGGTAGAGACCCAGTACTTC
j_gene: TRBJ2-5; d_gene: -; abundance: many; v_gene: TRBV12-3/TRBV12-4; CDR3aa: CASSLRLSQETQYF; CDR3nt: TGTGCCAGCAGTTTAAGACTATCACAAGAGACCCAGTACTTC
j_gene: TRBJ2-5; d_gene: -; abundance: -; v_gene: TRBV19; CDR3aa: CASSEFRDSGPEQETQYF; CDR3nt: TGTGCCAGTAGTGAGTTTCGCGATTCGGGGCCAGAACAAGAGACCCAGTACTTC
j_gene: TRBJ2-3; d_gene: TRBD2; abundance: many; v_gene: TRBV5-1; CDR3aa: CASSLVGRAIDTQYF; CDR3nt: TGCGCCAGCAGCTTGGTCGGGAGGGCGATAGATACGCAGTATTTT
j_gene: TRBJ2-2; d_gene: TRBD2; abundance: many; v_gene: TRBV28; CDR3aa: CASSYSSGSLRGELFF; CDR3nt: TGTGCCAGCAGTTACTCTAGCGGGAGCCTCCGAGGGGAGCTGTTTTTT